The source of this T cell receptor beta chain is a study of blood T cell repertoires in COVID-19. Whole-study context: The study drew acute and convalescent COVID-19 samples from the United States, Italy and Spain.

CDR1 and CDR2 from the germline V gene are LNHDA and SQIVND (reference sequence). Losses at the gene ends were 3 bases for V and 0 bases for J; bases not matched to a gene: 2. CDR3 length: 15 residues. Sequenced by immunoSEQ multiplex PCR; TCRdb stores in-frame clones only, minus some. The sample includes approximately 70,000 clones, roughly nine tenths of them seen just once. Patients from Seattle were sampled longitudinally, starting during active infection. This sequence joins TRBV19 and TRBJ2-1, with TRBD1 matching 7 bases. This TCR was sampled from a man aged 45-60 years with COVID-19, enrolled during active disease. Sequenced input: peripheral blood. The CDR3 DNA reads as TGTGCCAGTAGTATGGGACAGTCCTCCTACAATGAGCAGTTCTTC. Protein: CASSMGQSSYNEQFF. The variable domain in full, with the rest retrieved from reference TRBV19 and TRBJ2-1, is DGGITQSPKYLFRKEGQNVTLSCEQNLNHDAMYWYRQDPGQGLRLIYYSQIVNDFQKGDIAEGYSVSREKKESFPLTVTSAQKNPTAFYLCASSMGQSSYNEQFFGPGTRLTVL.